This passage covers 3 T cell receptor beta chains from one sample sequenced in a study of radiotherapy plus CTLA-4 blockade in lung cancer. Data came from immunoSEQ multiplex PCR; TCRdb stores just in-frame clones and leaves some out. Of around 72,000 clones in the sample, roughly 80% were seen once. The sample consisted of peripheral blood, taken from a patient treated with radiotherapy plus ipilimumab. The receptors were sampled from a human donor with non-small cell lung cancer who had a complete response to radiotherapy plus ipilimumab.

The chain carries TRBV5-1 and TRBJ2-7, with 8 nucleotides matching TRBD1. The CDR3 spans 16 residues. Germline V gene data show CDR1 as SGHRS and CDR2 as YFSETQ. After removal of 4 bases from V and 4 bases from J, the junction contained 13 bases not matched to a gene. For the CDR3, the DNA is TGCGCCAGCAGCCCCGCCGGGACAGGCTCTCGATACGAGCAGTACTTC. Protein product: CASSPAGTGSRYEQYF.

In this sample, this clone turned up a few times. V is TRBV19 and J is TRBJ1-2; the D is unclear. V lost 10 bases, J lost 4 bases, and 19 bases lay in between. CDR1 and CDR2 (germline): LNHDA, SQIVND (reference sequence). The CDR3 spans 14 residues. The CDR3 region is CATLPALDSYGYTF. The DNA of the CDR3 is TGTGCCACTCTCCCGGCCCTGGACTCCTATGGCTACACCTTC.

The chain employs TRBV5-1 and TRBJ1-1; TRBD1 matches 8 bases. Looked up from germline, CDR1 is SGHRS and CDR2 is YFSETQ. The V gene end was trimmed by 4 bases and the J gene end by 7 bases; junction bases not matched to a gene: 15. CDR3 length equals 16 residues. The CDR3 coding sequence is TGCGCCAGCAGCCTACCTTCCCCCGGGACAGGAGATGAAGCTTTCTTT. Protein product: CASSLPSPGTGDEAFF.